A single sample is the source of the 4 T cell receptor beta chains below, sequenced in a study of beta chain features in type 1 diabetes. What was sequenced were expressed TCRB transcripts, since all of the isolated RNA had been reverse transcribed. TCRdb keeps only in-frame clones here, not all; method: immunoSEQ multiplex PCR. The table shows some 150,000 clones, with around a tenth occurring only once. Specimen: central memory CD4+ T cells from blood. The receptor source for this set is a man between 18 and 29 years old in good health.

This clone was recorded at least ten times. CDR3 DNA: TGTGCCAGCAGCTTAGGAGTGGGTACTACCTATTTCGAGCAGTACTTC. Translating gives CASSLGVGTTYFEQYF. The chain employs TRBV7-2 and TRBJ2-7; D is unclear. The CDR3 consists of 16 residues. V was shortened by 1 base and J by 6 bases, with 19 bases between the two germline ends. Germline CDR1 and CDR2: SGHTA and FQGNSA.

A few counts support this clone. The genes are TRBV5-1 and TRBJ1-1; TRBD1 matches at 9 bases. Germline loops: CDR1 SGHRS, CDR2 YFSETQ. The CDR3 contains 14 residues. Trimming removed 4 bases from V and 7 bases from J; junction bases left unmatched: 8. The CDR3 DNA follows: TGCGCCAGCAGCAACACAGGGGGCAATGGTGAAGCTTTCTTT. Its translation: CASSNTGGNGEAFF.

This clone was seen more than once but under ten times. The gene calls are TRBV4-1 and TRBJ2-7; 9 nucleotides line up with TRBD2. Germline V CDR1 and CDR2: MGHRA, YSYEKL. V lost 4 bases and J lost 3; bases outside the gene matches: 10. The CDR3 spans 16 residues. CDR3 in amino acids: CASSRSRGGNSYEQYF. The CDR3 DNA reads TGCGCCAGCAGCCGCTCGCGGGGGGGCAACAGCTACGAGCAGTACTTC.

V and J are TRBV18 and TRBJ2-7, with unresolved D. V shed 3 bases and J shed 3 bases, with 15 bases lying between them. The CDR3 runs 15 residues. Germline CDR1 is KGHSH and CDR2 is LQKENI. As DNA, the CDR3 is TGTGCCAGCTCACCGCTACTTACCGCGGACTACGAGCAGTACTTC. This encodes CASSPLLTADYEQYF.